This T cell receptor (beta chain) was profiled in a study of blood T cell repertoires in COVID-19. On the study more broadly: Sample material is recorded as cDNA or gDNA derived from T cells, B-cell-depleted T cells, or PBMCs.

This clone occurred a few times. CDR1 and CDR2 (germline): LGHDT, YNNKEL (reference sequence). The CDR3 contains 15 residues. Trimming removed 1 base from V and 8 bases from J, with 12 bases in between. The authors' processing: For nucleated cells, counts were estimated from reference gene primer amplification. TCRdb's table, derived via immunoSEQ multiplex PCR, lists solely in-frame clones and lacks some. V and J calls plus clone size are reproduced from that table; the DNA served to infer D and trimming. The data contain 200,000 to 250,000 clones, roughly 80% of them singletons. The V and J genes are TRBV3-1 (or the pseudogene TRBV3-2) and TRBJ1-6, with unresolved D. The TCR originated in a woman between 18 and 29 years old with acute or convalescent COVID-19. Sequences were obtained from peripheral blood. The CDR3 region is CASSQASNQDSPLHF. CDR3 nucleotide sequence: TGTGCCAGCAGCCAAGCAAGTAACCAGGATTCACCCCTCCACTTT.